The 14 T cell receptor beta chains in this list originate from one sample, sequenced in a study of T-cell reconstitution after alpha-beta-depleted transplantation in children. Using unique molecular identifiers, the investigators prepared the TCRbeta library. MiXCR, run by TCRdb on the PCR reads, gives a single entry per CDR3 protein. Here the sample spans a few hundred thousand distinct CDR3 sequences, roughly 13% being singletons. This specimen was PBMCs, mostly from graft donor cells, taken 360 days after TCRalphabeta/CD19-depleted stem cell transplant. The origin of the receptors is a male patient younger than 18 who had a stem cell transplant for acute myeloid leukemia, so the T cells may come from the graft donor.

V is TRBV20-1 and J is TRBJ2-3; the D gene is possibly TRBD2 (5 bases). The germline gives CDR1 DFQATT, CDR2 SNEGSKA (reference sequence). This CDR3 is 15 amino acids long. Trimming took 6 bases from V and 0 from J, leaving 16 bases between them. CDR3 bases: TGCAGTGCAGAAAATGGACTCGTTAGCACAGATACGCAGTATTTT. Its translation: CSAENGLVSTDTQYF.

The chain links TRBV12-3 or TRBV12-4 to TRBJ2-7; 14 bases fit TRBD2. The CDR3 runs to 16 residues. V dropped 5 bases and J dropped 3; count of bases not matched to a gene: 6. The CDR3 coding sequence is TGTGCCAGCAGTACGCCCGGGACTAGCGGGAGCTACGAGCAGTACTTC. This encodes CASSTPGTSGSYEQYF.

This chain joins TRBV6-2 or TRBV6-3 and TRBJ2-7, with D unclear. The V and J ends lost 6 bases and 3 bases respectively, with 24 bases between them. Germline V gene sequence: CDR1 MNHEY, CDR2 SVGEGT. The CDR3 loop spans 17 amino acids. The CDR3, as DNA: TGTGCCAGCAGGCCCCCGTGGAGAATTCTTGGCTTCTACGAGCAGTACTTC. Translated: CASRPPWRILGFYEQYF.

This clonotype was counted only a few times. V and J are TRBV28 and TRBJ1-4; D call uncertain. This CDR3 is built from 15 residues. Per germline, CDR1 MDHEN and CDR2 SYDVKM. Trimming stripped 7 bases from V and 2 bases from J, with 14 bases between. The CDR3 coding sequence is TGTGCCAGCAACGATTTGAGGTCCACTAATGAAAAACTGTTTTTT. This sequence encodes CASNDLRSTNEKLFF. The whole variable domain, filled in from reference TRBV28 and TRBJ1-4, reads DVKVTQSSRYLVKRTGEKVFLECVQDMDHENMFWYRQDPGLGLRLIYFSYDVKMKEKGDIPEGYSVSREKKERFSLILESASTNQTSMYLCASNDLRSTNEKLFFGSGTQLSVL.

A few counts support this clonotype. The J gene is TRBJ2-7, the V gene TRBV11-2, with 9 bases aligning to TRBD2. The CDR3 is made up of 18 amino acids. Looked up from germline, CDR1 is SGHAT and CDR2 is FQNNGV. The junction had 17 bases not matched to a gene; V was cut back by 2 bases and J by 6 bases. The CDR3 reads CASSLTYPGLAIVGEQYF. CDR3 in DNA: TGTGCCAGCAGCTTAACTTACCCTGGACTAGCGATTGTTGGCGAGCAGTACTTC.

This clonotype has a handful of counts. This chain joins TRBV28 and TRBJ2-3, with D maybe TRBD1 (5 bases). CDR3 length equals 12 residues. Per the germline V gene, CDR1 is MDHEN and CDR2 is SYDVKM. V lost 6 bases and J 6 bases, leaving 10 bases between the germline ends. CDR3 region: CASRDNWDTQYF. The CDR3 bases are TGTGCCAGCAGGGACAATTGGGATACGCAGTATTTT.

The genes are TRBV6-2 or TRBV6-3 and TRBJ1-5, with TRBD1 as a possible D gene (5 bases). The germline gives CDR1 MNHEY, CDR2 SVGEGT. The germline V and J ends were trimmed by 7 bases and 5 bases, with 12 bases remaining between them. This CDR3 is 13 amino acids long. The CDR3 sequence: CASKRGVDQPQHF. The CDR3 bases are TGTGCCAGCAAGAGAGGGGTGGATCAGCCCCAGCATTTT.

CDR3 DNA sequence: TGTGCCATCAGGCGACCAGCGGGCGGAAGATACAATGAGCAGTTCTTC. It yields the protein CAIRRPAGGRYNEQFF. The rearrangement links TRBV10-3 to TRBJ2-1; tentative D call: TRBD2 (6 bases). The germline V and J ends were trimmed by 6 bases and 4 bases, with 19 bases remaining between them. The CDR3 has 16 residues. Germline-derived CDR1 and CDR2 are ENHRY and SYGVKD.

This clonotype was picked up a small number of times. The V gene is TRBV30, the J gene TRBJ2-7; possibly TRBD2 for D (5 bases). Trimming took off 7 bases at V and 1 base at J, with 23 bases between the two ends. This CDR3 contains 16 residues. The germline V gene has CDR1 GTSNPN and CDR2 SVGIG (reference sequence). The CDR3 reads CASSLGISRESYEQYF. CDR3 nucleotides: TGTGCCTCCTCCTTGGGGATCTCGAGGGAGTCCTACGAGCAGTACTTC. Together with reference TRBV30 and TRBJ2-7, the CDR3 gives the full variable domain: SQTIHQWPATLVQPVGSPLSLECTVEGTSNPNLYWYRQAAGRGLQLLFYSVGIGQISSEVPQNLSASRPQDRQFILSSKKLLLSDSGFYLCASSLGISRESYEQYFGPGTRLTVT.

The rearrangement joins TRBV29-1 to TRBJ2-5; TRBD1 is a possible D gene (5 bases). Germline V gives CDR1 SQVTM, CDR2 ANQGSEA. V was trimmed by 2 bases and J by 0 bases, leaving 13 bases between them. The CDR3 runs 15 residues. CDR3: CSVEPFQGYQETQYF. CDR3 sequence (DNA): TGCAGCGTTGAACCCTTTCAGGGTTACCAAGAGACCCAGTACTTC.

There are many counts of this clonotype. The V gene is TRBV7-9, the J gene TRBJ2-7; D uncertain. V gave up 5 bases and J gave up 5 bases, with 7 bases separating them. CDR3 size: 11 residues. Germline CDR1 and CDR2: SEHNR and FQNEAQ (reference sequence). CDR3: CASSPSDEQYF. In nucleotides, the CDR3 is TGTGCCAGCAGCCCCAGCGACGAGCAGTACTTC.

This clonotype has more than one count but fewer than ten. Here the CDR3 DNA reads TGCAGCGTTGAAGGGACTAGCGGGATCTACGAGCAGTACTTC. Its translation: CSVEGTSGIYEQYF. The rearrangement links TRBV29-1 to TRBJ2-7; 12 bases align to TRBD2. The CDR3 totals 14 residues. V was clipped by 1 base and J by 3 bases; unmatched bases: 1. Germline V gives CDR1 SQVTM, CDR2 ANQGSEA.

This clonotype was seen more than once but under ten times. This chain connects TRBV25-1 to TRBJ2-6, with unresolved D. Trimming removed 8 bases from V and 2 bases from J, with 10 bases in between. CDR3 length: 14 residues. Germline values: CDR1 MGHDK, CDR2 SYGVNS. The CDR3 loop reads CASQSVTGANVLTF. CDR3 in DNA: TGTGCCAGCCAGAGTGTGACTGGGGCCAACGTCCTGACTTTC.

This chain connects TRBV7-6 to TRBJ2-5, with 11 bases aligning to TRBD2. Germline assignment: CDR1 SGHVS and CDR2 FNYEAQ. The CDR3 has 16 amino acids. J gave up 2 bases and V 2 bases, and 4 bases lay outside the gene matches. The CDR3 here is CASSLTTSGIQETQYF. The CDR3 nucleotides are TGTGCCAGCAGCTTAACGACTAGCGGGATACAAGAGACCCAGTACTTC.